This T cell receptor beta chain was captured in a study of blood T cell repertoires in COVID-19. As handled by the study authors: Reference gene primer amplification yielded estimated nucleated cell counts. TCRdb's copy holds only in-frame clones and misses some; the assay was immunoSEQ multiplex PCR. V, J and clone size are those of that table, while D and trimming were read from the DNA. This sample has 300,000 to 400,000 clones; around nine tenths occur once, and the top ten carry 4%. The V end lost 5 bases, the J end lost 0 bases, and 11 bases lay between the germline ends. CDR3 size: 15 residues. Germline V lookup: CDR1 MNHEY, CDR2 SMNVEV (reference sequence).

The chain combines TRBV27 with TRBJ1-3; D remains unclear. Sequenced sample: peripheral blood. The clonotype was recovered from a woman aged 45-59 years with active or convalescent COVID-19. This chain's CDR3 is CASSPTGISGNTIYF. CDR3 coding DNA: TGTGCCAGCAGTCCTACCGGGATCTCTGGAAACACCATATATTTT.